This passage covers 30 T cell receptor beta chains from one sample sequenced in a study of control samples from healthy donors and cancer patients. The data were produced by immunoSEQ multiplex PCR, yet TCRdb's version contains in-frame clones alone and is incomplete. The data contain 70,000 to 80,000 clones, about 90% of them singletons. The sequencing input was blood. These receptor sequences come from a woman between 45 and 65 years old in good health.

This chain joins TRBV2 and TRBJ2-3; D tentatively reads TRBD1 or TRBD2 (6 bases each). Germline lookup yields CDR1 SNHLY and CDR2 FYNNEI. This CDR3 comprises 12 residues. Trimming shortened V by 8 bases and J by 5 bases, and 11 bases separated the two germline ends. CDR3 DNA: TGTGCCAGCCGGGGGCTCCTAGATACGCAGTATTTT. Translation: CASRGLLDTQYF.

V and J are TRBV30 and TRBJ1-5; 10 nucleotides agree with TRBD1. Germline loops: CDR1 GTSNPN, CDR2 SVGIG (reference sequence). V was pared by 2 bases and J by 5 bases, with 3 bases of the junction left unmatched. The CDR3 is 14 amino acids. CDR3 sequence (DNA): TGTGCCTGGAGTTCCGGGACAGGGGATCAGCCCCAGCATTTT. It yields the protein CAWSSGTGDQPQHF.

This clone was seen more than once but under ten times. The rearrangement links TRBV2 to TRBJ1-5; TRBD1 might be the D (5 bases). Germline V gene lookup returns CDR1 SNHLY and CDR2 FYNNEI. This CDR3 is 15 amino acids long. Trimming stripped 6 bases from V and 0 bases from J, with 12 bases between. In DNA form, the CDR3 reads TGTGCCAGCAGGGAGGGACCGAATAGCAATCAGCCCCAGCATTTT. Encoded protein: CASREGPNSNQPQHF.

CDR3 protein: CASSLRRELAEFNEQFF. CDR3 coding DNA: TGTGCCAGCAGTTTAAGACGGGAGCTAGCGGAATTCAATGAGCAGTTCTTC. The chain carries TRBV28 and TRBJ2-1; 7 nucleotides match TRBD2. The germline V gene encodes CDR1 MDHEN and CDR2 SYDVKM. J was trimmed by 6 bases and V by 2 bases; bases with no gene match: 13. CDR3 length equals 17 residues.

The chain recombines TRBV5-1 with TRBJ1-4; D is unclear. The CDR3 covers 14 residues. Germline CDR1 SGHRS, CDR2 YFSETQ. V lost 3 bases and J 6 bases, leaving 12 bases between the germline ends. Written as DNA, the CDR3 is TGCGCCAGCAGCTCATACGGACCAGATGAAAAACTGTTTTTT. As protein: CASSSYGPDEKLFF.

The V and J genes are TRBV5-6 and TRBJ1-5; 7 bases map to TRBD1. This CDR3 spans 16 amino acids. V lost 2 bases, J lost 2 bases, and 7 bases stayed unmatched. CDR1 is SGHDT, CDR2 YYEEEE, per germline. CDR3: CASSFSGTVGNQPQHF. The CDR3 DNA is TGTGCCAGCAGCTTTTCTGGGACAGTCGGCAATCAGCCCCAGCATTTT.

The chain couples TRBV28 to TRBJ2-1; 9 positions match TRBD1. The CDR3 loop spans 15 amino acids. V was pared by 5 bases and J by 3 bases, with 5 bases of the junction left unmatched. CDR1 and CDR2 (germline): MDHEN, SYDVKM. DNA for the CDR3: TGTGCCAGCAGTACAACGGACAGGGGCTACAATGAGCAGTTCTTC. Encoded protein: CASSTTDRGYNEQFF.

V gene TRBV4-2 combines with J gene TRBJ2-7, with unresolved D. The V gene's germline CDR1 is LGHNA and CDR2 YNFKEQ. The CDR3 is made up of 14 amino acids. Trimming shortened V by 4 bases and J by 4 bases, and 14 bases separated the two germline ends. DNA of the CDR3: TGTGCCAGCAGCCCGACGGACGAAAGTTACGAGCAGTACTTC. It is translated as CASSPTDESYEQYF.

V and J are TRBV11-2 and TRBJ2-3, with D possibly matching TRBD2 (6 bases). The CDR3 length is 15 residues. Trimming pared 3 bases from V and 2 bases from J, leaving 12 bases between. Per germline, CDR1 SGHAT and CDR2 FQNNGV. The CDR3, as DNA: TGTGCCAGCAGCTTCGGGGCGGGACCCACAGATACGCAGTATTTT. It encodes CASSFGAGPTDTQYF.

This clone was counted once. The rearrangement links TRBV4-1 to TRBJ2-7; 7 positions match TRBD2. The ends lost 1 base at V and 2 bases at J; junction bases unmatched: 5. The CDR3 totals 15 residues. The germline CDR1 and CDR2 sequences are MGHRA and YSYEKL. This CDR3 reads CASSQGRGGPYEQYF. As DNA, the CDR3 is TGCGCCAGCAGCCAAGGGCGCGGGGGACCCTACGAGCAGTACTTC.

The gene calls are TRBV7-2 and TRBJ2-1; 10 bases line up with TRBD2. The ends lost 1 base at V and 4 bases at J; junction bases unmatched: 7. The CDR3 runs to 17 residues. CDR1 is SGHTA and CDR2 is FQGNSA in the germline V gene. CDR3 residues: CASSLVTLAGTYNEQFF. The CDR3 DNA reads TGTGCCAGCAGCTTAGTCACACTAGCGGGAACGTACAATGAGCAGTTCTTC.

The CDR3 spells CASSGPGLSYNEQFF. DNA of the CDR3: TGTGCCAGCAGCGGACCGGGACTTTCCTACAATGAGCAGTTCTTC. This sequence joins TRBV27 and TRBJ2-1, with a tentative D call TRBD2 (6 bases). Germline V gives CDR1 MNHEY, CDR2 SMNVEV (reference sequence). Trimming stripped 6 bases from V and 1 base from J, with 13 bases between. This CDR3 has 15 amino acids.

The J gene is TRBJ2-1, the V gene TRBV29-1; D is unresolved. Trimming removed 0 bases at V and 9 bases at J, with 15 bases between. Germline V gene sequence: CDR1 SQVTM, CDR2 ANQGSEA. The CDR3 runs to 14 residues. The CDR3 here is CSVEDGQIFGEQFF. CDR3 coding DNA: TGCAGCGTTGAAGATGGGCAGATTTTCGGTGAGCAGTTCTTC.

The J gene is TRBJ2-7, the V gene TRBV9; D is unclear. V lost 1 base and J lost 0, with 14 bases in between. Germline values: CDR1 SGDLS, CDR2 YYNGEE. The CDR3 length is 16 residues. The CDR3 DNA reads TGTGCCAGCAGCGTATCAGGCGATGCTAGCTCCTACGAGCAGTACTTC. Translated, it gives CASSVSGDASSYEQYF.

The rearrangement uses TRBV5-1 and TRBJ2-6; perhaps TRBD1 as D (5 bases). V dropped 0 bases and J dropped 2 bases, with 12 bases sitting between them. From germline, CDR1 is SGHRS and CDR2 YFSETQ. The CDR3 totals 17 residues. CDR3 sequence reads: CASSLGPAGTGANVLTF. As DNA, the CDR3 is TGCGCCAGCAGCTTGGGACCCGCAGGGACTGGGGCCAACGTCCTGACTTTC. The entire variable domain, with the rest obtained from reference TRBV5-1 and TRBJ2-6, is as follows: KAGVTQTPRYLIKTRGQQVTLSCSPISGHRSVSWYQQTPGQGLQFLFEYFSETQRNKGNFPGRFSGRQFSNSRSEMNVSTLELGDSALYLCASSLGPAGTGANVLTFGAGSRLTVL.

The V gene is TRBV5-1, the J gene TRBJ1-5, with a weak D call TRBD1 (6 bases). The germline V and J ends were trimmed by 6 bases and 2 bases, with 12 bases remaining between them. CDR3 length: 14 amino acids. Germline CDR1 is SGHRS and CDR2 is YFSETQ. DNA for the CDR3: TGCGCCAGCAAGAGGGGGACCGGCAATCAGCCCCAGCATTTT. It translates to CASKRGTGNQPQHF.

This clone was seen a single time. The J gene is TRBJ2-1, the V gene TRBV19; D is perhaps TRBD1 or TRBD2 (5 bases each). The V and J ends lost 5 bases and 2 bases respectively, with 16 bases between them. Germline CDR1 and CDR2: LNHDA and SQIVND (reference sequence). This CDR3 has 16 amino acids. CDR3 amino acids: CASSPTGAITYNEQFF. The CDR3 DNA sequence: TGTGCCAGTAGTCCAACCGGGGCCATAACCTACAATGAGCAGTTCTTC.

Written as DNA, the CDR3 is TGTGCCAGCAGCTTGGGACTAGCGGGAGTACGGGAGCAGTACTTC. Protein sequence: CASSLGLAGVREQYF. V is TRBV5-4 and J is TRBJ2-7; 12 bases align to TRBD2. The J segment lost 7 bases and the V segment lost 0 bases, leaving 5 bases of the junction unmatched. This CDR3 contains 15 residues. Germline assignment: CDR1 SGHNT and CDR2 YYREEE (reference sequence).

The chain recombines TRBV28 with TRBJ2-5, with D tentatively TRBD1 or TRBD2 (5 bases each). This CDR3 is built from 16 residues. Germline lookup yields CDR1 MDHEN and CDR2 SYDVKM. V lost 6 bases, J lost 8 bases, and 25 bases lay in between. This chain's CDR3 is CASSPPFGASRRTQYF. DNA of the CDR3: TGTGCCAGCAGCCCCCCGTTCGGGGCGAGCCGAAGAACCCAGTACTTC.

This clone has more than one count but fewer than ten. V is TRBV9 and J is TRBJ2-3; D may be TRBD2 (6 bases). CDR3 length equals 15 residues. The germline V gene encodes CDR1 SGDLS and CDR2 YYNGEE. Trimming removed 4 bases from V and 0 bases from J, with 12 bases in between. In DNA, the CDR3 is TGTGCCAGCAGCTCTCGGGACTCTAGCACAGATACGCAGTATTTT. It translates to CASSSRDSSTDTQYF.

This rearrangement joins TRBV28 to TRBJ2-2; D is perhaps TRBD1 or TRBD2 (5 bases each). V was pared by 1 base and J by 1 base, with 7 bases between. Germline CDR1 and CDR2: MDHEN and SYDVKM. CDR3 length: 15 amino acids. CDR3 in amino acids: CASSLSGRNTGELFF. CDR3 coding DNA: TGTGCCAGCAGTTTATCGGGACGGAACACCGGGGAGCTGTTTTTT.

V and J are TRBV11-1 and TRBJ2-7, with D maybe TRBD1 (5 bases). V dropped 7 bases and J dropped 6 bases, with 19 bases sitting between them. This CDR3 spans 14 amino acids. CDR1 is SGHAT, CDR2 FQDESV, per germline (reference sequence). CDR3 bases: TGTGCCAGCACCCTTGACAGTCCTTCCCTCGAGCAGTACTTC. It codes for CASTLDSPSLEQYF. Using reference TRBV11-1 and TRBJ2-7 for the parts outside the CDR3, the full variable domain is EAEVAQSPRYKITEKSQAVAFWCDPISGHATLYWYRQILGQGPELLVQFQDESVVDDSQLPKDRFSAERLKGVDSTLKIQPAELGDSAMYLCASTLDSPSLEQYFGPGTRLTVT.

This clone turned up a few times. The chain carries TRBV27 and TRBJ1-1, with D hard to call. The CDR3 is 14 residues long. The germline V and J ends were trimmed by 4 bases and 1 base, with 10 bases remaining between them. Germline V gene data show CDR1 as MNHEY and CDR2 as SMNVEV (reference sequence). The chain's CDR3 is CASSYMPWNTEAFF. The CDR3 DNA is TGTGCCAGCAGTTATATGCCATGGAACACTGAAGCTTTCTTT.

This rearrangement joins TRBV2 to TRBJ1-5; 8 bases align to TRBD1. The CDR3 is 14 residues long. V lost 7 bases and J lost 4; bases outside the gene matches: 6. Germline V gives CDR1 SNHLY, CDR2 FYNNEI. The CDR3 reads CASNQGARNQPQHF. CDR3 DNA: TGTGCCAGCAACCAGGGGGCCAGGAATCAGCCCCAGCATTTT. Drawing the rest from reference TRBV2 and TRBJ1-5, the complete variable domain is EPEVTQTPSHQVTQMGQEVILRCVPISNHLYFYWYRQILGQKVEFLVSFYNNEISEKSEIFDDQFSVERPDGSNFTLKIRSTKLEDSAMYFCASNQGARNQPQHFGDGTRLSIL.

This clone has just one count. The chain has TRBV4-1 and TRBJ2-1, with 11 bases that match TRBD2. Germline CDR1 and CDR2: MGHRA and YSYEKL. The CDR3 covers 19 residues. V gave up 0 bases and J gave up 7 bases; unmatched junction bases: 14. The CDR3 DNA reads TGCGCCAGCAGCCAAGATTTGAGTACCGGGACTAGCGGTGGAAATGAGCAGTTCTTC. Its translation: CASSQDLSTGTSGGNEQFF.

CDR3 nucleotides: TGTGCCAGCAGTTCAGGACAGACAGCGAACACTGAAGCTTTCTTT. The encoded protein is CASSSGQTANTEAFF. The chain recombines TRBV28 with TRBJ1-1; D is perhaps TRBD1 (6 bases). Per the germline V gene, CDR1 is MDHEN and CDR2 is SYDVKM. The CDR3 contains 15 residues. V was trimmed by 4 bases and J by 1 base, leaving 13 bases between them.

This chain joins TRBV6-2 or TRBV6-3 and TRBJ1-1, with D possibly TRBD1 on 6 matching bases. Germline CDR1 reads MNHEY; CDR2 reads SVGEGT. Between the trimmed V and J ends, which lost 4 bases and 5 bases, there was a span of 14 bases. This CDR3 has 14 amino acids. The CDR3 sequence is CASSWDMTSTEAFF. The DNA of the CDR3 is TGTGCCAGCAGTTGGGACATGACTAGTACTGAAGCTTTCTTT.

The V gene is TRBV7-2, the J gene TRBJ2-5; D is perhaps TRBD1 (5 bases). The CDR3 loop spans 15 amino acids. V gave up 1 base and J gave up 3 bases, with 12 bases separating them. Germline V gene sequence: CDR1 SGHTA, CDR2 FQGNSA. This CDR3 is CASSLVYRSKETQYF. CDR3 bases: TGTGCCAGCAGCTTAGTGTACAGGTCGAAAGAGACCCAGTACTTC.

V usage is TRBV3-1 (or the pseudogene TRBV3-2) and J usage is TRBJ1-5; D might be TRBD1 (6 bases). Germline-derived CDR1 and CDR2 are LGHDT and YNNKEL (reference sequence). CDR3 length: 15 residues. The V end was cut by 1 base, the J end by 5 bases, with 12 bases between. The CDR3 region has the DNA TGTGCCAGCAGCCAAGTGCCGGACAGCCATCAGCCCCAGCATTTT. Amino acid sequence: CASSQVPDSHQPQHF.

This chain uses TRBV6-5 with TRBJ2-7, with D maybe TRBD2 (7 bases). Germline values: CDR1 MNHEY, CDR2 SVGAGI. V lost 9 bases and J lost 3, with 21 bases in between. This CDR3 comprises 15 residues. CDR3 sequence: CASRSGGGSDYEQYF. The CDR3 DNA follows: TGTGCCAGTCGAAGTGGGGGGGGCAGTGACTACGAGCAGTACTTC.